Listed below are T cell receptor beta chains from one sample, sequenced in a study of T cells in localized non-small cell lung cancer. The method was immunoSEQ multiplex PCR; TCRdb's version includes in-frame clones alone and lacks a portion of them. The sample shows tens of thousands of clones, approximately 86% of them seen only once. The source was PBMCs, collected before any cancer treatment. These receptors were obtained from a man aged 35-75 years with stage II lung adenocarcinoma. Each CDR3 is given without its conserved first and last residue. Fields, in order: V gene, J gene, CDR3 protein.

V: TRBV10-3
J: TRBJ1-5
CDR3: AISDFDRLNQPQH

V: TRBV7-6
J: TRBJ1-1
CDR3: ASSLAQGGNTEAF

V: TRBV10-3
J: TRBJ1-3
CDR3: AISEPPEDFSGNTIY

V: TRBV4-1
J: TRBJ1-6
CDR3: ASSPSVGNSPLH

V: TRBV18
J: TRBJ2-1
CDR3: ASSPAVTGQGSNEQF

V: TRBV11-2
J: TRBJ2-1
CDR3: ASSLAQGNEQF

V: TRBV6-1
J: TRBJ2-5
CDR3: ASSEQGQETQY

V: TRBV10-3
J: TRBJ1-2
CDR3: AISEPRTGRDYGYT

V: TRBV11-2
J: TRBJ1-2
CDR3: ASSLCRTGYYGYT

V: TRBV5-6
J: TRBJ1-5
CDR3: ASSLAGTDNQPQH

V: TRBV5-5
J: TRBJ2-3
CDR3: ASSPRWPGTSTDTQY

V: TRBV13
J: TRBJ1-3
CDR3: ASSRLNTIY

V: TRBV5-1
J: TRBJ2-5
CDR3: ASSLDLGPGAQY

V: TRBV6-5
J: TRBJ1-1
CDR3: ASGTLSMAF

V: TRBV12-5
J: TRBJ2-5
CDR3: ASGFLGGETQY

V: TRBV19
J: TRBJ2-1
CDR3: ASSIGSGGRYNEQF

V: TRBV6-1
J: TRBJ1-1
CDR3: ASSVRDRVRAEAF

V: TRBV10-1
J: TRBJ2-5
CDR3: ASSEFFETQY

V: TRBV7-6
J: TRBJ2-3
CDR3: ASSLGTGTDTQY

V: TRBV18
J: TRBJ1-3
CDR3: ASSPGRENTIY

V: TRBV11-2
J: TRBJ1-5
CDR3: ASSLEPGQPQH

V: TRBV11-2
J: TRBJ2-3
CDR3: ASSPELASDTQY

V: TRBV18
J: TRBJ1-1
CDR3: ASSPPTGGTEAF

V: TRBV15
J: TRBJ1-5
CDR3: ATSRGGADQPQH

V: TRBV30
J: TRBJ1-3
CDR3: AWRETASGNTIY

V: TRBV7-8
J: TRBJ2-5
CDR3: ASSLEGTGVEGY

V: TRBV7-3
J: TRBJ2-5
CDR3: ASSLTASTQETQY

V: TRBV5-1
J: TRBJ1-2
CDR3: ASSQRTGANSNYGYT

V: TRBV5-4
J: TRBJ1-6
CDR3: ASSKGPPDFNSPLH

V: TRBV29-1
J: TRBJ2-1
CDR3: SVEGTGVSYNEQF

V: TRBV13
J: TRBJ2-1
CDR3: ASSLEGGFPYNEQF

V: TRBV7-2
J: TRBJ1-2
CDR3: ASSLEGVNYGYT

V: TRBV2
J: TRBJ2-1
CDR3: ASTSGSLAGGEQF

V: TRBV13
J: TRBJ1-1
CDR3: ASSLGVAFNTEAF

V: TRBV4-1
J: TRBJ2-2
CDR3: ASSPQEALGTGELF

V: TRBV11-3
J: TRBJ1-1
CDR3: ASSLRGDTEAF

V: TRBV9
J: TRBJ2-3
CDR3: ASSVEVATASTDTQY

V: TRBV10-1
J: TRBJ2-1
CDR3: ASSPERGIYNEQF

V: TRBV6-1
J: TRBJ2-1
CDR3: ASTPLGGVRNEQF

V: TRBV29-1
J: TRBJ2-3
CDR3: SLSEMSQDTQY

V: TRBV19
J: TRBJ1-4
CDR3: ASNGEGVDEKLF

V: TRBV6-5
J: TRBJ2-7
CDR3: ASSAGRGEQY

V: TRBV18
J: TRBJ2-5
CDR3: ASSPVGDETQY

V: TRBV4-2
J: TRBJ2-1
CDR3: ASSPAHHRAGDNEQF

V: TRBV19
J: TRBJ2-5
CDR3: ASSLQETQY

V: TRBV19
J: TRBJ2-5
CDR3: ASSIPLGTQY

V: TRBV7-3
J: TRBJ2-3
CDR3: ASSSGYTDTQY

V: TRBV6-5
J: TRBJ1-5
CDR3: ASSETGVQPQH

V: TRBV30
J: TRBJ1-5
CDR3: AWSPGGGPQH

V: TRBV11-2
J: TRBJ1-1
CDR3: ASSFGGGRMNTEAF

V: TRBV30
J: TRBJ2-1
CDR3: AWSEGQGTYNEQF